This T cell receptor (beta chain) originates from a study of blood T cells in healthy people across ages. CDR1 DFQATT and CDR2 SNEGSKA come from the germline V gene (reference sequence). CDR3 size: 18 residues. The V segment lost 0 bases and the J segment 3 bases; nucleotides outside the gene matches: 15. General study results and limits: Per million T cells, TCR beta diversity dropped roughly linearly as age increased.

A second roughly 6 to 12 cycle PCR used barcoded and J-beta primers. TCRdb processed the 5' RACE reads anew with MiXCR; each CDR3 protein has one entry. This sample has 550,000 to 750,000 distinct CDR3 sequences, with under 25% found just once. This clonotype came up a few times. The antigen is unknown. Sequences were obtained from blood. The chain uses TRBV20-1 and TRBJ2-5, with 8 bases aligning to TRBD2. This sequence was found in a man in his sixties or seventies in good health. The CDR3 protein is CSARDLSPPRGGKETQYF. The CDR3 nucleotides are TGCAGTGCTAGAGATCTTTCCCCCCCCCGGGGGGGTAAAGAGACCCAGTACTTC.